A few counts support the clone carrying this TCR beta chain. The sample originates from a study of blood T cell repertoires in COVID-19. Source study methods: Nucleated cell counts were estimated from reference gene primer amplification. Using immunoSEQ multiplex PCR, the repertoire was profiled, and TCRdb retains in-frame clones only, with some absent. V and J calls and clone size are given by that table; D and trimming were obtained from the DNA. The sample includes 200,000 to 250,000 clones, 85% to 95% of them seen just once. V lost 0 bases to trimming and J lost 7 bases, with 13 bases between them. The CDR3 has 14 residues. CDR1 is SGHRS and CDR2 is YFSETQ in the germline V gene.

V usage is TRBV5-1 and J usage is TRBJ1-1, with D unclear. The TCR sequence derives from a woman between 18 and 29 years old who had recovered from COVID-19. Material: PBMCs or T cells enriched from blood (not recorded which). CDR3 loop: CASSLDPRTYEAFF. DNA of the CDR3: TGCGCCAGCAGCTTGGACCCCCGCACCTATGAAGCTTTCTTT.